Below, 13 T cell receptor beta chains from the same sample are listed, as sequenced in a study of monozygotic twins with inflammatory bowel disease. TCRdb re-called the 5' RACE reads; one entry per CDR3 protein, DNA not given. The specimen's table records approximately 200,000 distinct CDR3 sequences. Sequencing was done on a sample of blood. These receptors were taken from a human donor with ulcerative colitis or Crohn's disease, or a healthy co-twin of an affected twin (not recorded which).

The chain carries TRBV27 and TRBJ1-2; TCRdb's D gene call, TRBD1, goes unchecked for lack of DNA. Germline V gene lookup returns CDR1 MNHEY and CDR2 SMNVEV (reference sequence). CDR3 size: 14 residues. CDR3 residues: CASSLRGTIYGYTF.

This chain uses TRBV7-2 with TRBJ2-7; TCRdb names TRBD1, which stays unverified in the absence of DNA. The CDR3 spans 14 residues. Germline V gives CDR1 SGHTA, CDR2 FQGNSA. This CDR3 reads CASSFSGTLNEQYF.

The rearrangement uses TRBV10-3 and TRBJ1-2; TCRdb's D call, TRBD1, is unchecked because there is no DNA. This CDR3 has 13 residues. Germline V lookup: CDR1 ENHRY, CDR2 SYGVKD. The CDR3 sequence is CAISETGAYGYTF.

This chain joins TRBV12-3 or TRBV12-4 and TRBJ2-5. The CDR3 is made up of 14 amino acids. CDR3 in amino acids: CASSRGPHVETQYF.

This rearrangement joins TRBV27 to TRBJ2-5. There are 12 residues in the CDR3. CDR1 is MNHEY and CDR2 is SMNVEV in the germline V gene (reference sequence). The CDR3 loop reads CASSHLGETQYF.

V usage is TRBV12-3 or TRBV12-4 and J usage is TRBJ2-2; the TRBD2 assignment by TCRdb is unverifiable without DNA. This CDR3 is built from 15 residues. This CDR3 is CASSLWLASGGELFF.

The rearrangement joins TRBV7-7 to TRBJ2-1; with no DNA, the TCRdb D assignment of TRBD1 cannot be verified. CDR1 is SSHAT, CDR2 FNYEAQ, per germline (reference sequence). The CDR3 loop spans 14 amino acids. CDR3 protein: CASSRQGAANEQFF.

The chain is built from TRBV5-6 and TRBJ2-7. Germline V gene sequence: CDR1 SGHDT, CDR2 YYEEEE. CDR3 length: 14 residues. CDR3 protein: CASSYGSGSSEQYF.

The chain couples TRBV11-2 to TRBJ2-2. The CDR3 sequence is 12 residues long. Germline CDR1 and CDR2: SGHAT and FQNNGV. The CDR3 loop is CASSLLPGELFF.

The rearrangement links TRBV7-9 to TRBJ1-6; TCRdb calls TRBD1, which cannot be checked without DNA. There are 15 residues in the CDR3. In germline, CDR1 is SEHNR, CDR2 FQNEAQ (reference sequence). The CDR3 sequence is CASSLLRGANSPLHF.

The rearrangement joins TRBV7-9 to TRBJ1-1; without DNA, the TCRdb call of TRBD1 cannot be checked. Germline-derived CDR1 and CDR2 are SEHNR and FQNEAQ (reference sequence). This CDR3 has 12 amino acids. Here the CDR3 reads CASSLSGAEAFF. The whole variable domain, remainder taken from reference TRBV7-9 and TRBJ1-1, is DTGVSQNPRHKITKRGQNVTFRCDPISEHNRLYWYRQTLGQGPEFLTYFQNEAQLEKSRLLSDRFSAERPKGSFSTLEIQRTEQGDSAMYLCASSLSGAEAFFGQGTRLTVV.

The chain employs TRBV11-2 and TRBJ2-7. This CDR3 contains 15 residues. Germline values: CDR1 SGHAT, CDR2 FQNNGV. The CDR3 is CASSLEPSSSYEQYF. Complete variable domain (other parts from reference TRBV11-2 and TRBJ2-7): EAGVAQSPRYKIIEKRQSVAFWCNPISGHATLYWYQQILGQGPKLLIQFQNNGVVDDSQLPKDRFSAERLKGVDSTLKIQPAKLEDSAVYLCASSLEPSSSYEQYFGPGTRLTVT.

The CDR3: CASSYVLTSGGGSNEQFF. The rearrangement links TRBV6-5 to TRBJ2-1; the D gene TCRdb calls, TRBD2, cannot be checked with no DNA. Germline-derived CDR1 and CDR2 are MNHEY and SVGAGI. The CDR3 has 18 amino acids.